Below are 18 T cell receptor beta chains sequenced from a single sample in a study of shared clonotypes between healthy human individuals. Profiling relied on immunoSEQ multiplex PCR, and the TCRdb table lists in-frame clones only, not all of them. The top ten clones hold approximately 1.7% of a sample with 650,000 to 800,000 clones, around 77% of them seen once. The specimen was memory CD4+ T cells sorted from blood. The subset here: CD45RA-negative fraction. All receptors derive from a woman in her twenties or thirties in good health.

This rearrangement joins TRBV6-1 to TRBJ1-2; 7 bases align to TRBD1. CDR3 size: 12 residues. In germline, CDR1 is MNHNS, CDR2 SASEGT. V dropped 7 bases and J dropped 4; count of bases not matched to a gene: 3. CDR3 in amino acids: CASTQGGYGYTF. The CDR3 coding sequence is TGTGCCAGCACCCAGGGGGGCTATGGCTACACCTTC.

This clone came up a few times. In the same sample, other DNA sequences code for this CDR3. This sequence joins TRBV18 and TRBJ1-4; 9 bases are shared with TRBD1. The V gene end was trimmed by 3 bases and the J gene end by 7 bases; junction bases not matched to a gene: 6. The CDR3 consists of 15 residues. Per the germline V gene, CDR1 is KGHSH and CDR2 is LQKENI. The CDR3 protein is CASSPPGQGGEKLFF. CDR3 in DNA: TGTGCCAGCTCACCCCCGGGACAGGGTGGTGAAAAACTGTTTTTT.

The chain joins TRBV2 to TRBJ2-2; D gene ambiguous. The germline CDR1 and CDR2 sequences are SNHLY and FYNNEI. This CDR3 has 16 residues. Trimming removed 2 bases at V and 0 bases at J, with 10 bases between. CDR3 in DNA: TGTGCCAGCAGTGAATTGAGGCGGACGAACACCGGGGAGCTGTTTTTT. Translated, it gives CASSELRRTNTGELFF.

The chain couples TRBV18 to TRBJ2-7; possibly TRBD1 or TRBD2 for D (6 bases each). The germline V gene has CDR1 KGHSH and CDR2 LQKENI. V was pared by 3 bases and J by 5 bases, with 14 bases between. This CDR3 comprises 14 residues. For the CDR3, the DNA is TGTGCCAGCTCACCCGCCAGGGGAGGCGACGAGCAGTACTTC. Its protein product is CASSPARGGDEQYF.

V usage is TRBV4-2 and J usage is TRBJ2-7, with 9 bases lining up with TRBD2. J lost 0 bases, V lost 0 bases, and 9 bases had no gene match. The germline CDR1 and CDR2 sequences are LGHNA and YNFKEQ. CDR3 length: 18 amino acids. CDR3 coding DNA: TGTGCCAGCAGCCAAGACGGCAGCGGGAGGAGGTACTCCTACGAGCAGTACTTC. Its protein product is CASSQDGSGRRYSYEQYF.

The chain has TRBV7-2 and TRBJ1-1; D ambiguous. This CDR3 contains 13 residues. Germline V gene lookup returns CDR1 SGHTA and CDR2 FQGNSA. V was shortened by 3 bases and J by 5 bases, with 10 bases between the two germline ends. The CDR3 sequence: CASSFQSGTEAFF. CDR3 bases: TGTGCCAGCAGCTTCCAATCCGGGACTGAAGCTTTCTTT.

The rearrangement uses TRBV25-1 and TRBJ2-7, with no clear D. Trimming left V 2 bases short and J 1 base short, with 15 bases between. The germline V gene has CDR1 MGHDK and CDR2 SYGVNS. CDR3 length equals 16 residues. For the CDR3, the DNA is TGTGCCAGCAGTGAAATCGGGCCTACTGGATCCTACGAGCAGTACTTC. It is translated as CASSEIGPTGSYEQYF.

The gene calls are TRBV5-1 and TRBJ1-2; TRBD1 aligns across 11 bases. Per germline, CDR1 SGHRS and CDR2 YFSETQ. The CDR3 is made up of 15 amino acids. The J segment lost 6 bases and the V segment lost 3 bases, leaving 7 bases of the junction unmatched. The CDR3 region has the DNA TGCGCCAGCAGCTGGTCCGGGACAGGGGGGAATGGCTACACCTTC. It translates to CASSWSGTGGNGYTF.

In the case of this clone: Germline and junction disagree at one end, which may indicate a read error. The rearrangement joins TRBV28 to TRBJ2-3, with D perhaps TRBD2 (6 bases). The CDR3 has 11 residues. Germline lookup yields CDR1 MDHEN and CDR2 SYDVKM. CDR3 sequence: CASTQAGRSDF. As DNA, the CDR3 is TGTGCCAGCACCCAGGCGGGGCGCAGTGATTTT.

The V call is TRBV28, the J call TRBJ2-6; D call uncertain. The CDR3 runs 17 residues. The ends were cut back, 5 bases at V and 3 bases at J, with 17 bases in the middle. Germline CDR1 reads MDHEN; CDR2 reads SYDVKM. CDR3 in amino acids: CASSVPSKLGGANVLTF. CDR3 sequence (DNA): TGTGCCAGCAGTGTACCCTCTAAACTTGGTGGGGCCAACGTCCTGACTTTC.

This clone was counted a single time. The V gene is TRBV7-4, the J gene TRBJ2-4; possibly TRBD1 for D (6 bases). Trimming pared 6 bases from V and 1 base from J, leaving 25 bases between. The CDR3 sequence is 19 residues long. CDR1 and CDR2 from the germline V gene are SGHVT and SQSDAQ. The CDR3 reads CASRYCLPGRGWAKNIQYF. In DNA form, the CDR3 reads TGTGCCAGCAGATATTGCCTCCCCGGCAGGGGCTGGGCCAAAAACATTCAGTACTTC.

Comment on this clone: This same CDR3 is encoded by further DNA sequences in the sample. Here the CDR3 DNA reads TGTGCCAGCTCAGACAGGGACTCTGGAAACACCATATATTTT. It encodes CASSDRDSGNTIYF. The J gene is TRBJ1-3, the V gene TRBV18, with 7 bases aligning to TRBD1. This CDR3 comprises 14 residues. The germline CDR1 and CDR2 sequences are KGHSH and LQKENI. The ends lost 5 bases at V and 0 bases at J; junction bases unmatched: 1.

The rearrangement uses TRBV2 and TRBJ2-3; 9 bases fit TRBD2. The CDR3 extends over 15 amino acids. Germline values: CDR1 SNHLY, CDR2 FYNNEI. Losses at the gene ends were 6 bases for V and 2 bases for J; bases not matched to a gene: 6. CDR3 amino acids: CASRGLASHTDTQYF. Written as DNA, the CDR3 is TGTGCCAGCAGAGGACTAGCGTCCCACACAGATACGCAGTATTTT.

The CDR3 loop reads CASTRRQGTTGELFF. CDR3 bases: TGCGCCAGCACTCGACGACAGGGGACCACCGGGGAGCTGTTTTTT. The chain couples TRBV5-1 to TRBJ2-2; 8 nucleotides align to TRBD1. Germline V gene sequence: CDR1 SGHRS, CDR2 YFSETQ. There are 15 residues in the CDR3. With V trimmed by 6 bases and J by 4 bases, 8 bases remained unmatched.

The chain links TRBV6-1 to TRBJ2-7; D ambiguous. Germline V gene sequence: CDR1 MNHNS, CDR2 SASEGT. Deletions cut 8 bases from V and 2 bases from J, with 13 bases between. The CDR3 extends over 13 amino acids. CDR3 sequence reads: CASGVGQAYEQYF. The CDR3 DNA reads as TGTGCCAGCGGGGTAGGGCAGGCCTACGAGCAGTACTTC.

The chain joins TRBV27 to TRBJ2-5; possible D gene TRBD2, 6 bases. The CDR3 is 15 amino acids. V gave up 0 bases and J gave up 7 bases, with 15 bases separating them. Germline V CDR1 and CDR2: MNHEY, SMNVEV (reference sequence). In DNA, the CDR3 is TGTGCCAGCAGTTTATCGACCAGCGGGCTCTCGACCCAGTACTTC. It is translated as CASSLSTSGLSTQYF.

The J gene is TRBJ2-3, the V gene TRBV27; 7 positions match TRBD2. The CDR3 runs 11 residues. Unmatched junction bases numbered 1, after V lost 8 bases and J lost 5 bases. The germline CDR1 and CDR2 sequences are MNHEY and SMNVEV (reference sequence). CDR3: CASGREDTQYF. The CDR3 nucleotides read TGTGCCAGCGGGAGGGAAGATACGCAGTATTTT.

This clone was recorded once. The chain has TRBV11-2 and TRBJ2-2; D not certain. V lost 1 base to trimming and J lost 4 bases, with 13 bases between them. The CDR3 loop spans 16 amino acids. The germline V gene has CDR1 SGHAT and CDR2 FQNNGV. CDR3: CASSLGPSPLTGELFF. The CDR3, as DNA: TGTGCCAGCAGCTTAGGGCCCTCTCCTCTCACCGGGGAGCTGTTTTTT. Combining the CDR3 with reference TRBV11-2 and TRBJ2-2 gives the whole variable domain EAGVAQSPRYKIIEKRQSVAFWCNPISGHATLYWYQQILGQGPKLLIQFQNNGVVDDSQLPKDRFSAERLKGVDSTLKIQPAKLEDSAVYLCASSLGPSPLTGELFFGEGSRLTVL.